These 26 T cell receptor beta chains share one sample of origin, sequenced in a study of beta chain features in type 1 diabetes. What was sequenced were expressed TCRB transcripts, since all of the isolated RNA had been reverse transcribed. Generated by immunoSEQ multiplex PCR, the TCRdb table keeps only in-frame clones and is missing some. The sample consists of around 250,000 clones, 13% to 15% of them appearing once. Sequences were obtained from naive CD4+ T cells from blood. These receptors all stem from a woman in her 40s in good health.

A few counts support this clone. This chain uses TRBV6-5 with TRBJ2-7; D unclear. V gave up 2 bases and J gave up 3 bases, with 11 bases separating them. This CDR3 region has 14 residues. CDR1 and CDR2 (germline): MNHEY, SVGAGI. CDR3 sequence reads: CASSYLAANYEQYF. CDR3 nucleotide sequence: TGTGCCAGCAGTTACCTGGCCGCAAACTACGAGCAGTACTTC.

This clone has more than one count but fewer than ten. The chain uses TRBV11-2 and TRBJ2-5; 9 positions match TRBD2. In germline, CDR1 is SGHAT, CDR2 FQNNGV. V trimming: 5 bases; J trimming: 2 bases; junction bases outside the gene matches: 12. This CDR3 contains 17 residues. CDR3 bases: TGTGCCAGCAGCGGCTGGGGCGGGGGGGCGGTACAAGAGACCCAGTACTTC. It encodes CASSGWGGGAVQETQYF.

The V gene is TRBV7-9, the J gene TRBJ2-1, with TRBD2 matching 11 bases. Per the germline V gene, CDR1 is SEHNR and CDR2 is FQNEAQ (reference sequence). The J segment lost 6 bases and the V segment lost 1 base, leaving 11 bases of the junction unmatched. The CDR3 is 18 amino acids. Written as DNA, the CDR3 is TGTGCCAGCAGCTTAGGGTCGCTAGCGGGGGGTTTCGGCAATGAGCAGTTCTTC. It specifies CASSLGSLAGGFGNEQFF.

The CDR3 coding sequence is TGCGCCAGCAGCGAAACAGGGGGGACGAGGGAAAAACTGTTTTTT. It translates to CASSETGGTREKLFF. The rearrangement uses TRBV5-1 and TRBJ1-4; 8 nucleotides match TRBD1. V lost 4 bases and J lost 8; bases outside the gene matches: 10. This CDR3 has 15 residues. CDR1 and CDR2 (germline): SGHRS, YFSETQ.

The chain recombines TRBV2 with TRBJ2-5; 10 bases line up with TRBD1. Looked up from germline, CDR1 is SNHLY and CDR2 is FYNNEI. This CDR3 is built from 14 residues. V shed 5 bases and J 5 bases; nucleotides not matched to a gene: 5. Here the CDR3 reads CASSYDRGLETQYF. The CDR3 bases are TGTGCCAGCAGTTATGACAGGGGGCTGGAGACCCAGTACTTC.

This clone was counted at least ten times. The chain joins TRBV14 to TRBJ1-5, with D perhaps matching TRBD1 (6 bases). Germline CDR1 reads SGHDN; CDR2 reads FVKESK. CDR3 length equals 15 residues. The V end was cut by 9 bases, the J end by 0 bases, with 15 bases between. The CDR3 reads CASKGQGLSNQPQHF. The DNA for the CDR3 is TGTGCCAGTAAGGGACAAGGCCTTAGCAATCAGCCCCAGCATTTT.

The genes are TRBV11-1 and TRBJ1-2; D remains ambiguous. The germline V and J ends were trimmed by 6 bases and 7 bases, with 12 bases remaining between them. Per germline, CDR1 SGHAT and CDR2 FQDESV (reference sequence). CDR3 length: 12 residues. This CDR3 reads CASRHDSGGYTF. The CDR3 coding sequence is TGTGCCAGCAGGCACGACTCTGGTGGCTACACCTTC.

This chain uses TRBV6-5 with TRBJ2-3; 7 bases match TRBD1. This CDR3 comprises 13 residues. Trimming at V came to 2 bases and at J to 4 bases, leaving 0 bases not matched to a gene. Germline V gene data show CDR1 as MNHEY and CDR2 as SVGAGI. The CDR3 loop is CASSYTGADTQYF. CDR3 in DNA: TGTGCCAGCAGTTACACAGGGGCAGATACGCAGTATTTT.

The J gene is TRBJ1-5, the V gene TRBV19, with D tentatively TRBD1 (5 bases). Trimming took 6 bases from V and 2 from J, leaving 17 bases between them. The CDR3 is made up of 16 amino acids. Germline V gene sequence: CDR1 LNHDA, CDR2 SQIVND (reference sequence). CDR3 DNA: TGTGCCAGTAGGCAGTCAACAGGCTGGGGCAATCAGCCCCAGCATTTT. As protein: CASRQSTGWGNQPQHF.

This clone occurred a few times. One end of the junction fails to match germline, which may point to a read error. CDR3 sequence (DNA): TGTGCTAGCAGCTGGAACAGGGACCCTGGAAACACCATATATTTT. Translation gives CASSWNRDPGNTIYF. The rearrangement joins TRBV7-7 to TRBJ1-3; weak D call: TRBD1 (6 bases). The CDR3 is 15 residues long. The germline gives CDR1 SSHAT, CDR2 FNYEAQ (reference sequence).

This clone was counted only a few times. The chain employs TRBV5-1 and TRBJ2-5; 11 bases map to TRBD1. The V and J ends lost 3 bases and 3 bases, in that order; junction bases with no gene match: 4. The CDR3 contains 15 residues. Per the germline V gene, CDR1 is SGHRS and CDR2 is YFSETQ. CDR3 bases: TGCGCCAGCAGCTGGACAGGGGGCAAGGAAGAGACCCAGTACTTC. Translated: CASSWTGGKEETQYF.

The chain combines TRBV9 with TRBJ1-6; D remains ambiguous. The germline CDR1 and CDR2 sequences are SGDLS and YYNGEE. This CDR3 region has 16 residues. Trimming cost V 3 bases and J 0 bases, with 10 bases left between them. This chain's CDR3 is CASSDARSSYNSPLHF. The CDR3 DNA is TGTGCCAGCAGCGATGCAAGGAGCTCCTATAATTCACCCCTCCACTTT.

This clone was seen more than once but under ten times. The CDR3: CASSLGQGGTQYF. The CDR3 bases are TGCGCCAGCAGCCTCGGGCAGGGGGGGACCCAGTACTTC. This chain uses TRBV5-1 with TRBJ2-5; D might be TRBD1 (7 bases). Trimming took off 4 bases at V and 7 bases at J, with 14 bases between the two ends. From germline, CDR1 is SGHRS and CDR2 YFSETQ. The CDR3 runs 13 residues.

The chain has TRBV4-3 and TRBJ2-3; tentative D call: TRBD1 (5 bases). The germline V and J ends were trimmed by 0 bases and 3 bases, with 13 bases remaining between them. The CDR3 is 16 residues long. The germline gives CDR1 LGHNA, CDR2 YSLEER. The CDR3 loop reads CASSQDQGFGTDTQYF. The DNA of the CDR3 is TGCGCCAGCAGCCAAGATCAGGGTTTTGGGACAGATACGCAGTATTTT.

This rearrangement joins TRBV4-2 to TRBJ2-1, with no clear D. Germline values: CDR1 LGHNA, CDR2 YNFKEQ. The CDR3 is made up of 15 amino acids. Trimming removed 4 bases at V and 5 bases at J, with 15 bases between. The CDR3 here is CASSPIATQNNEQFF. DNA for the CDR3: TGTGCCAGCAGCCCTATTGCGACACAAAACAATGAGCAGTTCTTC.

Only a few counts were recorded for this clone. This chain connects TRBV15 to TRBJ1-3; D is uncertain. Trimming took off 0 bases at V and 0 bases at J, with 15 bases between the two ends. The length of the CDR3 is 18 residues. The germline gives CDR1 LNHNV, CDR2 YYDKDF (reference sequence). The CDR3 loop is CATSRDPLGPGSGNTIYF. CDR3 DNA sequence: TGTGCCACCAGCAGAGATCCCCTTGGTCCCGGCTCTGGAAACACCATATATTTT.

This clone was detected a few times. CDR3 nucleotides: TGTGCCATCAGTGCACTGGGCGCAGAGACCCAGTACTTC. This gives the protein CAISALGAETQYF. The chain combines TRBV10-3 with TRBJ2-5; D is unclear. Germline CDR1 reads ENHRY; CDR2 reads SYGVKD. The CDR3 runs to 13 residues. With 4 bases removed from V and 4 bases from J, the gap between germline ends came to 10 bases.

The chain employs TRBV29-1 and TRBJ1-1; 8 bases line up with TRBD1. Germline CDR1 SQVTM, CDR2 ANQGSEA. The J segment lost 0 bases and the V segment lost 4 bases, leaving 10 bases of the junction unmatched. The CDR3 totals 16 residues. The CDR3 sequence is CSVVGPGGSMNTEAFF. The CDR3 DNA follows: TGCAGCGTTGTGGGTCCAGGGGGCAGCATGAACACTGAAGCTTTCTTT.

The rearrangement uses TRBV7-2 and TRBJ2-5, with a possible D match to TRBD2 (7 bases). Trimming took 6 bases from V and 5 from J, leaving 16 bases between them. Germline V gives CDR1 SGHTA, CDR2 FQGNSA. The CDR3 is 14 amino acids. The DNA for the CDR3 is TGTGCCAGCAGTTTTGGGGGGGCGAGGGAGACCCAGTACTTC. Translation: CASSFGGARETQYF.

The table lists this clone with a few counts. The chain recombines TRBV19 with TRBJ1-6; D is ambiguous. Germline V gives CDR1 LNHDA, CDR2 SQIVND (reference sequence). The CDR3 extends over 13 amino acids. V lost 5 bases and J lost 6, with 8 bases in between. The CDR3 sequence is CASSESANSPLHF. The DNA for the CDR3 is TGTGCCAGTAGTGAGAGTGCTAATTCACCCCTCCACTTT.

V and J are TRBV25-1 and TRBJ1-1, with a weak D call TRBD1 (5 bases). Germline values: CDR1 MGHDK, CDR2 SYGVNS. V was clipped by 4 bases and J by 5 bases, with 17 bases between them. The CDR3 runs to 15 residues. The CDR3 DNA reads TGTGCCAGCAGTGGTTATACGGGACTGGGGACTGAAGCTTTCTTT. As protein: CASSGYTGLGTEAFF.

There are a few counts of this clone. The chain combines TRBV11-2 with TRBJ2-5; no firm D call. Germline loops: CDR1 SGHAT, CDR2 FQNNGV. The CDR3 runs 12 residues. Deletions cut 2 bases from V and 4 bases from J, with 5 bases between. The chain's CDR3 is CASSLSRETQYF. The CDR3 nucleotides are TGTGCCAGCAGCTTATCCCGAGAGACCCAGTACTTC. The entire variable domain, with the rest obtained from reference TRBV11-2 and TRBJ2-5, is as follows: EAGVAQSPRYKIIEKRQSVAFWCNPISGHATLYWYQQILGQGPKLLIQFQNNGVVDDSQLPKDRFSAERLKGVDSTLKIQPAKLEDSAVYLCASSLSRETQYFGPGTRLLVL.

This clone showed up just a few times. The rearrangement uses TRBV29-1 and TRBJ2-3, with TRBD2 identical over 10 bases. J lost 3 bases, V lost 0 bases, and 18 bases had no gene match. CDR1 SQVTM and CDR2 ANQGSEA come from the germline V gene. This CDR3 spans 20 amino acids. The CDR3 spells CSVEDPGRGVASGGTDTQYF. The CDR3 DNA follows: TGCAGCGTTGAAGATCCGGGCAGGGGAGTCGCTAGCGGGGGAACAGATACGCAGTATTTT.

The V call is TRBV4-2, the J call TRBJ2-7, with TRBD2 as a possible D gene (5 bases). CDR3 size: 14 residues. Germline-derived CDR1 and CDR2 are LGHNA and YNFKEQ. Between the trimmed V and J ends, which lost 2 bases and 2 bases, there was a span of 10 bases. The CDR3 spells CASSQTGVPYEQYF. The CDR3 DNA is TGTGCCAGCAGCCAAACCGGGGTACCCTACGAGCAGTACTTC.

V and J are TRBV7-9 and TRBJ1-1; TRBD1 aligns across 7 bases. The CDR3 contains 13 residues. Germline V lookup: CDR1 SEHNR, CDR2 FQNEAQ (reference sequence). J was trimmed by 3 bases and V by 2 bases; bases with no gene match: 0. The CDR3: CASSLQGDTEAFF. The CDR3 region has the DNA TGTGCCAGCAGCTTACAGGGGGACACTGAAGCTTTCTTT.

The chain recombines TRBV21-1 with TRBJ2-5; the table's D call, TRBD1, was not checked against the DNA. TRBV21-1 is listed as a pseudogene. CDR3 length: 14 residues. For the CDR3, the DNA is TGTGCCAGCCGACAGGGGCTCACCCAAGAGACCCAGTACTTC. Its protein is CASRQGLTQETQYF.